A selection of T cell receptor beta chains follows, all from one sample in a study of T cell repertoires in cytomegalovirus infection. TCRdb independently ran MiXCR on the reads; one entry per CDR3 protein. The sample holds about 140,000 distinct CDR3 sequences, about 6.1% seen once. Material for sequencing was PBMCs. Source of these receptors: a human donor in good health (CMV status not recorded). Some clones in this sample may be carry-over from other donors' samples. CDR3s include the opening cysteine and the closing phenylalanine or tryptophan. The D gene is left open where the match is weak. Clone size is stated in some rows and not others, as once, few, many or a class when expanded.

d_gene	v_gene	abundance	j_gene	CDR3nt	CDR3aa
NA	TRBV5-1	few	TRBJ2-7	TGCGCCAGCAGCTTGGTCTCCGTAGTCGGCGAGCAGTACTTC	CASSLVSVVGEQYF
NA	TRBV11-3	many	TRBJ2-3	TGTGCCAGCAGCGGCGGGACAGTGGGGACAGATACGCAGTATTTT	CASSGGTVGTDTQYF
NA	TRBV7-2	many	TRBJ1-2	TGTGCCAGCAGCTTAGATAGTTCAGGGGACTATGGCTACACCTTC	CASSLDSSGDYGYTF
NA	TRBV10-3	many	TRBJ2-1	TGTGCCATCAGGGGTCGGGCGGGGGCGGACGGGAATGAGCAGTTCTTC	CAIRGRAGADGNEQFF
NA	TRBV7-3	few	TRBJ1-6	TGTGCCAGCAGCTTAACGGGGGGGGATTCACCCCTCCACTTT	CASSLTGGDSPLHF
NA	TRBV12-3/TRBV12-4	few	TRBJ1-2	TGTGCCAGCAGTCGGGATCTGGATGGCTACACCTTC	CASSRDLDGYTF
NA	TRBV6-1	many	TRBJ2-3	TGTGCCAGCAGACCTTCCCTGCAGGCTTACACAGATACGCAGTATTTT	CASRPSLQAYTDTQYF
NA	TRBV7-3	many	TRBJ1-1	TGTGCCAGCAGCTTAAGGAAAAGAGGGACTGAAGCTTTCTTT	CASSLRKRGTEAFF
NA	TRBV20-1	NA	TRBJ2-7	TGCAGTGCCACGGGATCCCAACATACGAGCGAGCAGTACTTC	CSATGSQHTSEQYF
NA	TRBV6-6	NA	TRBJ1-1	TGTGCCATGGGGGAGGGTTTGACGAACACTGAAGCTTTCTTT	CAMGEGLTNTEAFF
NA	TRBV5-5	few	TRBJ2-3	TGTGCCAGCAGCGACCGGGGCCGCACAGATACGCAGTATTTT	CASSDRGRTDTQYF
NA	TRBV10-3	many	TRBJ1-6	TGTGCCATCACGGCAGGATATAATTCACCCCTCCACTTT	CAITAGYNSPLHF
NA	TRBV19	NA	TRBJ1-1	TGTGCCAGTAGTTCCCGGCCTGAAACTTTCTTT	CASSSRPETFF
TRBD1	TRBV19	NA	TRBJ2-7	TGTGCCAGTAGTGGACTTGGACAGGGCGGTTCCTACGAGCAGTACTTC	CASSGLGQGGSYEQYF
TRBD1	TRBV2	NA	TRBJ1-5	TGTGCCAGCAGTTATGCAGGGACAGGGGGGGCTCAGCCCCAGCATTTT	CASSYAGTGGAQPQHF
TRBD1	TRBV12-3/TRBV12-4	many	TRBJ1-1	TGTGCCAGCAGGGCAGGGGGCACCACTGAAGCTTTCTTT	CASRAGGTTEAFF
TRBD1	TRBV10-3	NA	TRBJ2-7	TGTGCCACCGCCGACAGGGGCTACGAGCAGTACTTC	CATADRGYEQYF
TRBD1	TRBV7-2	many	TRBJ2-5	TGTGCCAGCAGCTTAGGGCCGACAGGGGGCTCCCAAGAGACCCAGTACTTC	CASSLGPTGGSQETQYF
NA	TRBV7-9	many	TRBJ1-1	TGTGCCAGCAGCGACACGGTCGCCTCCAGCGCTTTCTTT	CASSDTVASSAFF
NA	TRBV7-3	few	TRBJ2-1	TGTGCCAGCAGCTTAAGGGGTAGTTGGGGATACAATGAGCAGTTCTTC	CASSLRGSWGYNEQFF
NA	TRBV14	many	TRBJ1-6	TGTGCCAGCAGCCCCAGGGGCATAGTTTCACCCCTCCACTTT	CASSPRGIVSPLHF
NA	TRBV11-2	many	TRBJ1-6	TGTGCCAGCAGCTTAGGACGAGATAATTCACCCCTCCACTTT	CASSLGRDNSPLHF
NA	TRBV5-1	few	TRBJ2-5	TGCGCCAGCAGCTTGAATTCTGAGACCCAGTACTTC	CASSLNSETQYF
NA	TRBV28	many	TRBJ2-1	TGTGCCAGCAGTTTTAGGATTCCACCTGAGCAGTTCTTC	CASSFRIPPEQFF
NA	TRBV7-2	medium-sized	TRBJ1-1	TGTGCCAGCAGCTTAGATTCCGGAATTACAACTGAAGCTTTCTTT	CASSLDSGITTEAFF
TRBD2	TRBV7-2	few	TRBJ2-6	TGTGCCAGCAGCAGGAGACTAGCGGGGGGGCCTGGGGCCAACGTCCTGACTTTC	CASSRRLAGGPGANVLTF
NA	TRBV7-2	many	TRBJ1-2	TGTGCCAGCAGCTTAGAGGCAGGGCCTGGCTACACCTTC	CASSLEAGPGYTF
TRBD1	TRBV20-1	NA	TRBJ1-2	TGCAGTGCTCATAAGGGACAGGGGGCAGGTGGCTACACCTTC	CSAHKGQGAGGYTF
NA	TRBV7-9	NA	TRBJ1-1	TGTGCCAGCAGGAAGACCGTGGACACTGAAGCTTTCTTT	CASRKTVDTEAFF
TRBD1	TRBV29-1	many	TRBJ2-1	TGCAGCGTTGAACAGGGACAGGGTGGGAATGAGCAGTTCTTC	CSVEQGQGGNEQFF
TRBD2	TRBV7-8	many	TRBJ2-7	TGTGCCAGCAGCTTACGGCGGGGGGCCTACGAGCAGTACTTC	CASSLRRGAYEQYF
NA	TRBV9	many	TRBJ1-2	TGTGCCAGCAGCACGGTCCAGTCCTATGGCTACACCTTC	CASSTVQSYGYTF
TRBD2	TRBV5-1	many	TRBJ2-1	TGCGCCAGCAGCTCCCTGGTTAGCGGGGGGTTTACTAATGAGCAGTTCTTC	CASSSLVSGGFTNEQFF
TRBD1	TRBV19	NA	TRBJ2-2	TGTGCCACTAAGAAGGCAGGGGGCATCACCGGGGAGCTGTTTTTT	CATKKAGGITGELFF
NA	TRBV7-2	many	TRBJ2-3	TGTGCCAGCAGCTTAGAGGGCTGGGGAGAAGATACGCAGTATTTT	CASSLEGWGEDTQYF
TRBD2	TRBV28	many	TRBJ2-1	TGTGCCAGCAGTTTATTGGGGGAGGGTTTGTTGGGCAATGAGCAGTTCTTC	CASSLLGEGLLGNEQFF
NA	TRBV10-3	NA	TRBJ1-1	TGTGCCATTTCACCAGAGCCCCCAGGGGTTGCAGCTTTCTTT	CAISPEPPGVAAFF
NA	TRBV7-2	many	TRBJ1-6	TGTGCCAGCAGCTTTGAACAGGATAATTCACCCCTCCACTTT	CASSFEQDNSPLHF
TRBD1	TRBV18	few	TRBJ1-1	TGTGCCAGCTCCCTCCTACAGGGGGAAGGGTTGAACACTGAAGCTTTCTTT	CASSLLQGEGLNTEAFF
NA	TRBV2	few	TRBJ1-1	TGTGCCAGCAGTGAACCCCGCCCGGGCGGGGCGCGGATTGAAGCTTTCTTT	CASSEPRPGGARIEAFF
NA	TRBV3-1	many	TRBJ1-1	TGTGCCAGTAGACCGGGACAGAACACTGAAGCTTTCTTT	CASRPGQNTEAFF
NA	TRBV28	NA	TRBJ1-5	TGTGCCAGCAGTTTAATGATAGATAGCAATCAGCCCCAGCATTTT	CASSLMIDSNQPQHF
NA	TRBV20-1	NA	TRBJ1-4	TGCAGTGCTAGAGATGTAGTTGGGGGGACGAATGAAAAACTGTTTTTT	CSARDVVGGTNEKLFF
NA	TRBV20-1	NA	TRBJ2-1	TGCAGTGTCGGGCCCAGACTAGTATTCGATGAGCAGTTCTTC	CSVGPRLVFDEQFF
TRBD1	TRBV27	many	TRBJ2-3	TGTGCCAGCAGTTTCTTGGGACAGGGTGCGACAGATACGCAGTATTTT	CASSFLGQGATDTQYF